The 21 T cell receptor beta chains presented below share a single source sample, sequenced in a study of blood T cell repertoires in COVID-19. The repertoire was sequenced with immunoSEQ multiplex PCR; TCRdb's copy has only in-frame clones and lacks some. Of around 310,000 clones listed, about nine tenths are singletons. The specimen sequenced was PBMCs or T cells enriched from blood (not recorded which). The receptors were gathered from a woman in her twenties or thirties who had recovered from COVID-19.

This clone came up once. The V gene is TRBV19, the J gene TRBJ2-5, with 7 bases identical to TRBD1. CDR1 is LNHDA, CDR2 SQIVND, per germline (reference sequence). The CDR3 extends over 13 amino acids. With V trimmed by 8 bases and J by 1 base, 4 bases remained unmatched. The CDR3 coding sequence is TGTGCCAGTCGAGACAGGGCCCAAGAGACCCAGTACTTC. Protein sequence: CASRDRAQETQYF.

This chain links TRBV28 with TRBJ2-4; TRBD1 might be the D (5 bases). The CDR3 extends over 16 amino acids. The ends were cut back, 3 bases at V and 0 bases at J, with 12 bases in the middle. Germline assignment: CDR1 MDHEN and CDR2 SYDVKM. The DNA of the CDR3 is TGTGCCAGCAGTTTGCGGACAAGACCAGCCAAAAACATTCAGTACTTC. Protein product: CASSLRTRPAKNIQYF.

This clone was seen a single time. This chain connects TRBV25-1 to TRBJ2-1; D is possibly TRBD1 (5 bases). Trimming removed 4 bases from V and 4 bases from J, with 11 bases in between. The CDR3 has 14 residues. Per the germline V gene, CDR1 is MGHDK and CDR2 is SYGVNS. The CDR3 loop reads CASSASTAYNEQFF. The CDR3 DNA reads TGTGCCAGCAGTGCGTCGACAGCATACAATGAGCAGTTCTTC.

The chain employs TRBV5-6 and TRBJ2-2, with a tentative D call TRBD2 (6 bases). This CDR3 comprises 17 residues. With 0 bases removed from V and 3 bases from J, the gap between germline ends came to 15 bases. Looked up from germline, CDR1 is SGHDT and CDR2 is YYEEEE. The CDR3 loop reads CASSLARQGGHTGELFF. The CDR3, as DNA: TGTGCCAGCAGCTTGGCCCGGCAGGGAGGTCACACCGGGGAGCTGTTTTTT.

This sequence joins TRBV15 and TRBJ2-7; 12 bases match TRBD2. V lost 4 bases to trimming and J lost 4 bases; unmatched junction nucleotides: 5. Looked up from germline, CDR1 is LNHNV and CDR2 is YYDKDF (reference sequence). The CDR3 contains 15 residues. In DNA, the CDR3 is TGTGCCACCAGCACTGGGACTAGCGGGTTATACGAGCAGTACTTC. Protein sequence: CATSTGTSGLYEQYF.

The genes are TRBV10-3 and TRBJ2-7, with D possibly TRBD2 on 6 matching bases. CDR1 is ENHRY, CDR2 SYGVKD, per germline. V lost 6 bases to trimming and J lost 7 bases, with 13 bases between them. CDR3 length: 12 residues. The CDR3 protein is CAISETSDEQYF. For the CDR3, the DNA is TGTGCCATCAGCGAGACTAGTGATGAGCAGTACTTC.

The J gene is TRBJ2-5, the V gene TRBV2, with 13 positions matching TRBD2. V was clipped by 8 bases and J by 5 bases; unmatched bases: 8. Germline V gene data show CDR1 as SNHLY and CDR2 as FYNNEI. This CDR3 has 15 residues. This chain's CDR3 is CASWGTSGTLETQYF. DNA of the CDR3: TGTGCCAGCTGGGGGACTAGCGGGACTTTGGAGACCCAGTACTTC. Full variable domain (outside the CDR3, taken from reference TRBV2 and TRBJ2-5): EPEVTQTPSHQVTQMGQEVILRCVPISNHLYFYWYRQILGQKVEFLVSFYNNEISEKSEIFDDQFSVERPDGSNFTLKIRSTKLEDSAMYFCASWGTSGTLETQYFGPGTRLLVL.

This sequence joins TRBV3-1 (or the pseudogene TRBV3-2) and TRBJ1-1; 7 bases line up with TRBD1. Trimming cost V 7 bases and J 1 base; bases outside gene matches: 6. The CDR3 is 14 amino acids. Per germline, CDR1 LGHDT and CDR2 YNNKEL (reference sequence). CDR3 amino acids: CASTPRDRNTEAFF. CDR3 DNA sequence: TGTGCCAGCACTCCAAGGGACAGGAACACTGAAGCTTTCTTT.

V gene TRBV3-1 (or the pseudogene TRBV3-2) combines with J gene TRBJ2-1; D is possibly TRBD2 (6 bases). This CDR3 is built from 16 residues. Germline V lookup: CDR1 LGHDT, CDR2 YNNKEL (reference sequence). The ends were cut back, 4 bases at V and 4 bases at J, with 17 bases in the middle. Written as DNA, the CDR3 is TGTGCCAGCAGCCCCGCGGGGCATCGGTTGTACAATGAGCAGTTCTTC. It encodes CASSPAGHRLYNEQFF.

The V and J genes are TRBV28 and TRBJ2-1; TRBD2 matches 9 bases. The V gene end was trimmed by 4 bases and the J gene end by 5 bases; junction bases not matched to a gene: 9. Germline CDR1 reads MDHEN; CDR2 reads SYDVKM. This CDR3 is 16 amino acids long. As DNA, the CDR3 is TGTGCCAGCAGTTATGTAGCGGGAGCTCTTAACAATGAGCAGTTCTTC. This encodes CASSYVAGALNNEQFF.

The chain carries TRBV3-1 (or the pseudogene TRBV3-2) and TRBJ1-1; D is possibly TRBD1 (6 bases). The germline V gene encodes CDR1 LGHDT and CDR2 YNNKEL (reference sequence). The ends were cut back, 7 bases at V and 3 bases at J, with 12 bases in the middle. The CDR3 consists of 13 residues. The CDR3 DNA sequence: TGTGCCAGCAACAGACAGGAGGACACTGAAGCTTTCTTT. This gives the protein CASNRQEDTEAFF.

This rearrangement joins TRBV6-5 to TRBJ2-3; a possible D gene is TRBD2 (6 bases). The CDR3 runs 15 residues. Trimming removed 6 bases from V and 0 bases from J, with 13 bases in between. Germline CDR1 MNHEY, CDR2 SVGAGI. CDR3 sequence reads: CASSTWEASTDTQYF. CDR3 DNA: TGTGCCAGCAGCACTTGGGAGGCTAGCACAGATACGCAGTATTTT.

The chain combines TRBV5-1 with TRBJ2-3; 10 bases agree with TRBD1. The V segment lost 9 bases and the J segment 6 bases; nucleotides outside the gene matches: 13. The length of the CDR3 is 15 residues. The germline V gene encodes CDR1 SGHRS and CDR2 YFSETQ. The CDR3, as DNA: TGCGCCACTTATGCCGGGACAGGGGACGGGGATACGCAGTATTTT. Translated: CATYAGTGDGDTQYF.

This sequence joins TRBV29-1 and TRBJ2-2; TRBD1 might be the D (6 bases). The CDR3 has 14 residues. V lost 7 bases to trimming and J lost 6 bases, with 18 bases between them. Germline CDR1 and CDR2: SQVTM and ANQGSEA. The CDR3 sequence: CSGHTGLQAGELFF. CDR3 coding DNA: TGCAGCGGACACACAGGGCTTCAGGCCGGGGAGCTGTTTTTT.

The chain is built from TRBV18 and TRBJ1-1; TRBD1 might be the D (5 bases). The CDR3 sequence is 17 residues long. Between the trimmed V and J ends, which lost 1 base and 0 bases, there was a span of 15 bases. CDR1 and CDR2 (germline): KGHSH, LQKENI. The CDR3 DNA reads TGTGCCAGCTCACCACTAAGGGGAGGGCTAATGAACACTGAAGCTTTCTTT. Translated: CASSPLRGGLMNTEAFF.

The rearrangement links TRBV29-1 to TRBJ1-2, with 10 bases identical to TRBD1. Germline loops: CDR1 SQVTM, CDR2 ANQGSEA. This CDR3 is built from 15 residues. Here the CDR3 reads CSTARDRGFSAGYTF. The CDR3 region has the DNA TGCAGTACTGCCCGGGACAGGGGATTCTCTGCTGGCTACACCTTC.

This clone was counted once. The chain employs TRBV5-1 and TRBJ2-5, with a tentative D call TRBD1 (6 bases). Germline V gene data show CDR1 as SGHRS and CDR2 as YFSETQ. Trimming took off 4 bases at V and 1 base at J, with 23 bases between the two ends. The CDR3 covers 18 residues. CDR3: CASSLLRDTVLPQETQYF. CDR3 nucleotide sequence: TGCGCCAGCAGCCTACTCCGGGACACAGTCTTACCCCAAGAGACCCAGTACTTC. Full variable domain (outside the CDR3, taken from reference TRBV5-1 and TRBJ2-5): KAGVTQTPRYLIKTRGQQVTLSCSPISGHRSVSWYQQTPGQGLQFLFEYFSETQRNKGNFPGRFSGRQFSNSRSEMNVSTLELGDSALYLCASSLLRDTVLPQETQYFGPGTRLLVL.

This clone was detected only a few times. The identical CDR3 is also encoded by other nucleotide sequences in the sample. V gene TRBV12-3 or TRBV12-4 combines with J gene TRBJ1-2, with unresolved D. V lost 3 bases and J lost 5, with 7 bases in between. CDR3 length equals 12 residues. CDR3 coding DNA: TGTGCCAGCAGTTTTTCGAGGTATGGCTACACCTTC. Translating gives CASSFSRYGYTF.

The rearrangement uses TRBV9 and TRBJ2-2; D is possibly TRBD2 (7 bases). The germline V gene has CDR1 SGDLS and CDR2 YYNGEE. Trimming took off 9 bases at V and 0 bases at J, with 24 bases between the two ends. The CDR3 has 18 residues. The CDR3 region is CATPRGGLTISNTGELFF. CDR3 sequence (DNA): TGTGCCACCCCGCGAGGGGGACTAACCATCTCGAACACCGGGGAGCTGTTTTTT.

The count of this clone is one. The V gene is TRBV7-4, the J gene TRBJ2-7; D unclear. The length of the CDR3 is 18 residues. CDR1 and CDR2 (germline): SGHVT, SQSDAQ. Trimming took off 1 base at V and 3 bases at J, with 22 bases between the two ends. CDR3 loop: CASSLVPPEPQPLYEQYF. The CDR3 DNA sequence: TGTGCCAGCAGCTTAGTTCCCCCGGAGCCCCAACCCCTCTACGAGCAGTACTTC.

This chain uses TRBV9 with TRBJ1-1; D may be TRBD1 (5 bases). V lost 4 bases to trimming and J lost 1 base, with 14 bases between them. Germline V gene lookup returns CDR1 SGDLS and CDR2 YYNGEE. The CDR3 loop spans 15 amino acids. The CDR3: CASSLRVGGNTEAFF. CDR3 bases: TGTGCCAGCAGCCTTCGAGTGGGGGGGAACACTGAAGCTTTCTTT.